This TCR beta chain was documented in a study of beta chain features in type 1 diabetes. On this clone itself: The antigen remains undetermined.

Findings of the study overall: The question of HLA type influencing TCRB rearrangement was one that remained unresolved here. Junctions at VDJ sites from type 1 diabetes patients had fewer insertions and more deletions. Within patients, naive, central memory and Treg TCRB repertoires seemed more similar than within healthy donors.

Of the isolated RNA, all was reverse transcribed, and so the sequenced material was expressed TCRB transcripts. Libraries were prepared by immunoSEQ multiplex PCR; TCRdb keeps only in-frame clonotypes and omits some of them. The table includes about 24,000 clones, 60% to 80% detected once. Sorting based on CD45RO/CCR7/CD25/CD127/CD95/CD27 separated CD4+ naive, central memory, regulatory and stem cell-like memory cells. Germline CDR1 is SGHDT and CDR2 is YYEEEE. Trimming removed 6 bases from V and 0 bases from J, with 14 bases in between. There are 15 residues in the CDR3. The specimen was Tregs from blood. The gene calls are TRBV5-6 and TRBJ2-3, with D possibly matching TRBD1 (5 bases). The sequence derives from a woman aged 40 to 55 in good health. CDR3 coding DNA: TGTGCCAGCAAACTTCAGGGTTCTAGCACAGATACGCAGTATTTT. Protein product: CASKLQGSSTDTQYF.